Shown below are 25 T cell receptor beta chains from a single sample sequenced in a study of T cell changes during pregnancy in multiple sclerosis. The method was immunoSEQ multiplex PCR; TCRdb's version includes in-frame clones alone and lacks a portion of them. The profile shows more than 25,000 clones, about 90% of them singletons. Sequencing used peripheral blood, obtained in the first trimester of pregnancy. The origin of the receptors is a female donor in good health, enrolled as a control in a pregnancy study.

The chain links TRBV11-3 to TRBJ1-4; 7 positions agree with TRBD1. This CDR3 comprises 13 residues. Trimming took 5 bases from V and 8 from J; bases not matched to a gene: 5. Germline V gene data show CDR1 as SGHNT and CDR2 as YENEEA. The CDR3 protein is CASSQGQTEKLFF. The CDR3 DNA reads as TGTGCCAGCAGCCAGGGACAGACGGAAAAACTGTTTTTT.

This rearrangement joins TRBV2 to TRBJ2-2, with 9 positions matching TRBD1. Looked up from germline, CDR1 is SNHLY and CDR2 is FYNNEI. This CDR3 is built from 13 residues. V dropped 4 bases and J dropped 6; count of bases not matched to a gene: 0. The CDR3 sequence: CASSGQGAGELFF. The CDR3 nucleotides read TGTGCCAGCAGTGGACAGGGGGCCGGGGAGCTGTTTTTT.

The chain carries TRBV6-1 and TRBJ2-7, with TRBD1 matching 7 bases. The CDR3 has 15 residues. From germline, CDR1 is MNHNS and CDR2 SASEGT. The V and J ends lost 5 bases and 2 bases, in that order; junction bases with no gene match: 9. The CDR3 sequence: CASSLRGDRAYEQYF. The CDR3 nucleotides are TGTGCCAGCAGTCTAAGAGGGGACAGAGCCTACGAGCAGTACTTC.

The chain links TRBV4-2 to TRBJ2-7, with 9 bases matching TRBD2. This CDR3 is built from 15 residues. V lost 0 bases, J lost 2 bases, and 2 bases stayed unmatched. Germline CDR1 reads LGHNA; CDR2 reads YNFKEQ. The CDR3 loop is CASSQDIAGAYEQYF. As DNA, the CDR3 is TGTGCCAGCAGCCAAGATATAGCGGGGGCCTACGAGCAGTACTTC.

This chain uses TRBV4-1 with TRBJ2-7, with D possibly matching TRBD1 (6 bases). This CDR3 has 14 amino acids. Per the germline V gene, CDR1 is MGHRA and CDR2 is YSYEKL. V was pared by 4 bases and J by 2 bases, with 12 bases between. The CDR3 spells CASSPLGGTYEQYF. The CDR3, as DNA: TGCGCCAGCAGCCCCCTAGGGGGAACCTACGAGCAGTACTTC.

The chain links TRBV5-6 to TRBJ2-7; 7 bases are a match to TRBD1. The CDR3 contains 12 residues. The trim removed 4 bases at V and 3 bases at J, leaving 1 base unmatched. CDR1 and CDR2 from the germline V gene are SGHDT and YYEEEE. CDR3 region: CASSGDSYEQYF. In DNA, the CDR3 is TGTGCCAGCAGCGGGGACAGCTACGAGCAGTACTTC.

The J gene is TRBJ2-3, the V gene TRBV7-2; D may be TRBD1 (6 bases). The CDR3 has 15 residues. Trimming took 8 bases from V and 4 from J, leaving 19 bases between them. Germline assignment: CDR1 SGHTA and CDR2 FQGNSA. The CDR3 spells CASRPRGMGADTQYF. For the CDR3, the DNA is TGTGCCAGCCGGCCGAGGGGGATGGGGGCAGATACGCAGTATTTT. The variable domain in full, with the rest retrieved from reference TRBV7-2 and TRBJ2-3, is GAGVSQSPSNKVTEKGKDVELRCDPISGHTALYWYRQSLGQGLEFLIYFQGNSAPDKSGLPSDRFSAERTGGSVSTLTIQRTQQEDSAVYLCASRPRGMGADTQYFGPGTRLTVL.

The chain combines TRBV5-1 with TRBJ2-7; 10 positions match TRBD1. The CDR3 consists of 15 residues. V gave up 0 bases and J gave up 6 bases; unmatched junction bases: 6. CDR1 is SGHRS and CDR2 is YFSETQ in the germline V gene. The DNA of the CDR3 is TGCGCCAGCAGCTTGGGATCGACAGGGGGCGGCGAGCAGTACTTC. It yields the protein CASSLGSTGGGEQYF.

The J gene is TRBJ2-7, the V gene TRBV6-6; TRBD1 agrees at 9 bases. CDR3 length equals 15 residues. Germline CDR1 reads MNHNY; CDR2 reads SVGAGI (reference sequence). V dropped 6 bases and J dropped 7; count of bases not matched to a gene: 13. CDR3 nucleotide sequence: TGTGCCAGCAGCCGCCAGGCGGACAGGGGCGGAGAGCAGTACTTC. It yields the protein CASSRQADRGGEQYF.

This clone was counted a single time. The genes are TRBV25-1 and TRBJ2-3; 9 nucleotides line up with TRBD1. CDR1 is MGHDK and CDR2 is SYGVNS in the germline V gene. V lost 6 bases to trimming and J lost 3 bases; unmatched junction nucleotides: 10. The CDR3 is 16 amino acids. CDR3 sequence (DNA): TGTGCCAGCAGCCTAAACAGGGGGCTAGGTACAGATACGCAGTATTTT. Translated, it gives CASSLNRGLGTDTQYF.

The V gene is TRBV6-6, the J gene TRBJ1-1; D is ambiguous. Trimming left V 4 bases short and J 1 base short, with 7 bases between. CDR1 and CDR2 from the germline V gene are MNHNY and SVGAGI (reference sequence). The length of the CDR3 is 13 residues. CDR3 coding DNA: TGTGCCAGCAGTTCATACGGGAACACTGAAGCTTTCTTT. It specifies CASSSYGNTEAFF.

The rearrangement joins TRBV6-1 to TRBJ2-1; TRBD2 agrees at 7 bases. The V and J ends lost 4 bases and 6 bases, in that order; junction bases with no gene match: 3. Germline V CDR1 and CDR2: MNHNS, SASEGT. The CDR3 is 13 residues long. The CDR3 bases are TGTGCCAGCAGTGGCGGCGGGAGCAATGAGCAGTTCTTC. Its protein is CASSGGGSNEQFF.

The chain links TRBV29-1 to TRBJ2-1, with TRBD2 as a possible D gene (5 bases). The V end was cut by 4 bases, the J end by 5 bases, with 6 bases between. This CDR3 has 11 amino acids. CDR1 is SQVTM, CDR2 ANQGSEA, per germline. CDR3 in amino acids: CSVGADNEQFF. The DNA for the CDR3 is TGCAGCGTTGGAGCGGACAATGAGCAGTTCTTC.

The gene calls are TRBV9 and TRBJ1-3; D gene unclear. This CDR3 spans 15 amino acids. Trimming left V 0 bases short and J 0 bases short, with 7 bases between. Germline CDR1 reads SGDLS; CDR2 reads YYNGEE. The CDR3 nucleotides read TGTGCCAGCAGCGTAGTTGGGAGCTCTGGAAACACCATATATTTT. Its protein is CASSVVGSSGNTIYF.

The rearrangement joins TRBV19 to TRBJ2-2; TRBD2 agrees at 8 bases. In germline, CDR1 is LNHDA, CDR2 SQIVND (reference sequence). V was pared by 6 bases and J by 8 bases, with 8 bases of the junction left unmatched. CDR3 length equals 14 residues. DNA for the CDR3: TGTGCCAGTAGGCCCGGGACTAGGGGTGGGGAGCTGTTTTTT. Translating gives CASRPGTRGGELFF. The full variable domain, its missing parts supplied by reference TRBV19 and TRBJ2-2, is DGGITQSPKYLFRKEGQNVTLSCEQNLNHDAMYWYRQDPGQGLRLIYYSQIVNDFQKGDIAEGYSVSREKKESFPLTVTSAQKNPTAFYLCASRPGTRGGELFFGEGSRLTVL.

The gene calls are TRBV15 and TRBJ2-7; 8 bases match TRBD2. This CDR3 contains 16 residues. The J segment lost 7 bases and the V segment lost 3 bases, leaving 14 bases of the junction unmatched. Germline-derived CDR1 and CDR2 are LNHNV and YYDKDF (reference sequence). The CDR3 coding sequence is TGTGCCACCAGCAGGGATTGGACTAGGCCGGGGGGGGAGCAGTACTTC. Protein sequence: CATSRDWTRPGGEQYF.

The chain uses TRBV5-1 and TRBJ2-7; 11 positions agree with TRBD1. Unmatched junction bases numbered 9, after V lost 0 bases and J lost 7 bases. The CDR3 covers 16 residues. The germline gives CDR1 SGHRS, CDR2 YFSETQ. DNA for the CDR3: TGCGCCAGCAGCTTGGGTATCGGGACAGGGGGGGAAGAGCAGTACTTC. It codes for CASSLGIGTGGEEQYF.

The rearrangement uses TRBV4-2 and TRBJ2-1, with D possibly TRBD2 on 5 matching bases. Trimming removed 3 bases from V and 7 bases from J, with 10 bases in between. CDR1 LGHNA and CDR2 YNFKEQ come from the germline V gene. The CDR3 consists of 13 residues. The CDR3 bases are TGTGCCAGCAGCCATCCCCCGGGAAATGAGCAGTTCTTC. Encoded protein: CASSHPPGNEQFF.

The chain uses TRBV2 and TRBJ1-1, with 9 nucleotides matching TRBD1. CDR3 size: 15 residues. The ends lost 5 bases at V and 3 bases at J; junction bases unmatched: 7. Germline values: CDR1 SNHLY, CDR2 FYNNEI. The CDR3 here is CASSQGQGMDTEAFF. CDR3 nucleotide sequence: TGTGCCAGCAGTCAGGGACAGGGAATGGACACTGAAGCTTTCTTT.

CDR3 bases: TGCGCCAGCAGCTTGGACCTGGGACAGGGAGGCTATGGCTACACCTTC. Its protein product is CASSLDLGQGGYGYTF. The chain recombines TRBV5-1 with TRBJ1-2; 9 positions match TRBD1. Germline V lookup: CDR1 SGHRS, CDR2 YFSETQ. CDR3 size: 16 residues. V lost 0 bases to trimming and J lost 4 bases; unmatched junction nucleotides: 7.

This chain connects TRBV6-6 to TRBJ2-5, with D perhaps TRBD2 (7 bases). V lost 0 bases, J lost 7 bases, and 15 bases lay in between. This CDR3 is 15 amino acids long. Germline CDR1 reads MNHNY; CDR2 reads SVGAGI (reference sequence). The CDR3 is CASSYSGQGRATQYF. CDR3 bases: TGTGCCAGCAGTTACTCCGGGCAGGGGAGGGCGACCCAGTACTTC.

V usage is TRBV13 and J usage is TRBJ2-3; D is perhaps TRBD2 (5 bases). Trimming stripped 0 bases from V and 1 base from J, with 8 bases between. The CDR3 is made up of 15 amino acids. Germline V gives CDR1 PRHDT, CDR2 FYEKMQ (reference sequence). Here the CDR3 DNA reads TGTGCCAGCAGCTTAGGGGACTTCCGCACAGATACGCAGTATTTT. Translation gives CASSLGDFRTDTQYF.

The chain couples TRBV5-1 to TRBJ2-2; 10 bases line up with TRBD1. The CDR3 consists of 16 residues. Germline assignment: CDR1 SGHRS and CDR2 YFSETQ. The ends lost 3 bases at V and 2 bases at J; junction bases unmatched: 4. The CDR3 spells CASSWGDRGNTGELFF. The CDR3 coding sequence is TGCGCCAGCAGCTGGGGGGACAGGGGAAACACCGGGGAGCTGTTTTTT.

This clone was recorded a few times. The rearrangement links TRBV5-6 to TRBJ1-2; 10 bases are shared with TRBD1. The CDR3 consists of 14 residues. Trimming at V came to 4 bases and at J to 7 bases, leaving 7 bases not matched to a gene. Looked up from germline, CDR1 is SGHDT and CDR2 is YYEEEE. CDR3 sequence reads: CASSPVGQGGGYTF. The CDR3, as DNA: TGTGCCAGCAGCCCCGTAGGACAGGGGGGTGGCTACACCTTC.

The chain combines TRBV6-1 with TRBJ2-5, with 9 bases identical to TRBD1. V was clipped by 4 bases and J by 5 bases; unmatched bases: 5. Germline CDR1 is MNHNS and CDR2 is SASEGT. This CDR3 has 14 residues. Here the CDR3 DNA reads TGTGCCAGCAGTGCCTTAGGACAGGGGGAGACCCAGTACTTC. Protein sequence: CASSALGQGETQYF.